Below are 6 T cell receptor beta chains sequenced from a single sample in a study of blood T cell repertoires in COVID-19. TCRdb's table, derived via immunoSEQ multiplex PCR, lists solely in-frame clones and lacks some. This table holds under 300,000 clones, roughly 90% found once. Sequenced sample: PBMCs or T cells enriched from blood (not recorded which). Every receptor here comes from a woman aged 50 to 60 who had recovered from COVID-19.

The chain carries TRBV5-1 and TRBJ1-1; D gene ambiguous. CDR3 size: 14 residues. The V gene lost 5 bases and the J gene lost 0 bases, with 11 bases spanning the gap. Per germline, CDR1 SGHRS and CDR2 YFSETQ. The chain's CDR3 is CASSMGEMNTEAFF. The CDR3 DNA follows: TGCGCCAGCAGTATGGGCGAGATGAACACTGAAGCTTTCTTT.

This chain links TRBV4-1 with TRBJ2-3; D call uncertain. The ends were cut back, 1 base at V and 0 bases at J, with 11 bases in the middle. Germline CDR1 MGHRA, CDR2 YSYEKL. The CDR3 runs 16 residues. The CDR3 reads CASSQGPQVSTDTQYF. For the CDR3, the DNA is TGCGCCAGCAGCCAAGGGCCCCAGGTTAGCACAGATACGCAGTATTTT.

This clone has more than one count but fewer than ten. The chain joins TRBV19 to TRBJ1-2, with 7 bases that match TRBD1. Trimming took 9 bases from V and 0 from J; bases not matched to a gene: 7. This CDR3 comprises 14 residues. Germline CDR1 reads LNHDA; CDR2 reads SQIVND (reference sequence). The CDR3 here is CASQKQGPNYGYTF. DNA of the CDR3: TGTGCCAGCCAAAAACAGGGGCCTAACTATGGCTACACCTTC.

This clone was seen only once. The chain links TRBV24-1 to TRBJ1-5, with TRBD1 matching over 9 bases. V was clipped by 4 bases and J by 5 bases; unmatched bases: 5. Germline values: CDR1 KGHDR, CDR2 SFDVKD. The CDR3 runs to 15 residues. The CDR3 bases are TGTGCCACCAGTGACACCGGGACAGGGTATCAGCCCCAGCATTTT. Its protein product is CATSDTGTGYQPQHF.

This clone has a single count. The CDR3 coding sequence is TGCGCCAGCAGCCCGGGGACTAGCGGGGCGAATGAGCAGTTCTTC. It translates to CASSPGTSGANEQFF. The rearrangement links TRBV5-1 to TRBJ2-1, with 13 bases identical to TRBD2. CDR3 length: 15 amino acids. Germline CDR1 SGHRS, CDR2 YFSETQ. After removal of 4 bases from V and 7 bases from J, the junction contained 5 bases not matched to a gene.

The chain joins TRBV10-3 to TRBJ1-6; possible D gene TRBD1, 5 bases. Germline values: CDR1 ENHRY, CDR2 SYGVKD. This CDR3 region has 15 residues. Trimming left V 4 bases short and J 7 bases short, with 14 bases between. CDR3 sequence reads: CAISAGDSRNSPLHF. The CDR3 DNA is TGTGCCATCAGTGCGGGGGACTCGAGGAATTCACCCCTCCACTTT.